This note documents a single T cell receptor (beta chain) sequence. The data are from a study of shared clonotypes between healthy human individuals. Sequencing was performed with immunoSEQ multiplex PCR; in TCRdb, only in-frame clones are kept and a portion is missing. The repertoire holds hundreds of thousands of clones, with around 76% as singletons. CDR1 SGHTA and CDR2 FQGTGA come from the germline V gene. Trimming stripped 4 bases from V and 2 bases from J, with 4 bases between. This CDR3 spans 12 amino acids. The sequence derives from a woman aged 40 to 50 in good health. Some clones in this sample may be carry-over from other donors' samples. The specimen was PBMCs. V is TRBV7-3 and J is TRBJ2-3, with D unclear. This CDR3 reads CASSYNTDTQYF. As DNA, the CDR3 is TGTGCCAGCAGCTATAACACAGATACGCAGTATTTT.